The 5 T cell receptor beta chains in this list originate from one sample, sequenced in a study of blood T cell repertoires in COVID-19. Here immunoSEQ multiplex PCR was the method, and the copy in TCRdb shows in-frame clones only, minus some. The sample has 200,000 to 250,000 clones; about 90% are singletons. The material sequenced was peripheral blood. The receptors here all came from a man older than 75 with acute or convalescent COVID-19.

In its sample, this clone was seen once. The rearrangement uses TRBV5-6 and TRBJ1-3, with D perhaps TRBD1 (5 bases). Looked up from germline, CDR1 is SGHDT and CDR2 is YYEEEE. The CDR3 totals 13 residues. Trimming cost V 4 bases and J 1 base, with 6 bases left between them. In nucleotides, the CDR3 is TGTGCCAGCAGCCCAGGGTCTGGAAACACCATATATTTT. It yields the protein CASSPGSGNTIYF.

This chain uses TRBV11-2 with TRBJ1-2; D possibly corresponds to TRBD1 (5 bases). CDR3 size: 15 residues. Germline V gene data show CDR1 as SGHAT and CDR2 as FQNNGV. V lost 0 bases and J 2 bases, leaving 10 bases between the germline ends. CDR3: CASSLEQGPNYGYTF. As DNA, the CDR3 is TGTGCCAGCAGCTTAGAGCAGGGCCCAAACTATGGCTACACCTTC.

J is TRBJ1-1 and V is TRBV6-1, with no clear D. Germline V gene data show CDR1 as MNHNS and CDR2 as SASEGT. The CDR3 covers 15 residues. Trimming shortened V by 3 bases and J by 1 base, and 12 bases separated the two germline ends. The chain's CDR3 is CASSDPAAANTEAFF. Written as DNA, the CDR3 is TGTGCCAGCAGTGATCCTGCGGCCGCGAACACTGAAGCTTTCTTT.

The V and J genes are TRBV19 and TRBJ2-1; 7 nucleotides line up with TRBD2. The germline V gene has CDR1 LNHDA and CDR2 SQIVND (reference sequence). J was trimmed by 4 bases and V by 4 bases; bases with no gene match: 13. The CDR3 spans 17 residues. The CDR3 sequence: CASSTPREGSNYNEQFF. For the CDR3, the DNA is TGTGCCAGTAGTACGCCTAGGGAGGGGTCCAATTACAATGAGCAGTTCTTC. Full variable domain (rest looked up from reference TRBV19 and TRBJ2-1): DGGITQSPKYLFRKEGQNVTLSCEQNLNHDAMYWYRQDPGQGLRLIYYSQIVNDFQKGDIAEGYSVSREKKESFPLTVTSAQKNPTAFYLCASSTPREGSNYNEQFFGPGTRLTVL.

The rearrangement joins TRBV18 to TRBJ1-3, with a weak D call TRBD1 (6 bases). Germline CDR1 is KGHSH and CDR2 is LQKENI. Trimming removed 3 bases from V and 2 bases from J, with 20 bases in between. The CDR3 extends over 18 amino acids. In DNA, the CDR3 is TGTGCCAGCTCACCTCGAAATCGGCAGGGACATACTGGAAACACCATATATTTT. It codes for CASSPRNRQGHTGNTIYF.